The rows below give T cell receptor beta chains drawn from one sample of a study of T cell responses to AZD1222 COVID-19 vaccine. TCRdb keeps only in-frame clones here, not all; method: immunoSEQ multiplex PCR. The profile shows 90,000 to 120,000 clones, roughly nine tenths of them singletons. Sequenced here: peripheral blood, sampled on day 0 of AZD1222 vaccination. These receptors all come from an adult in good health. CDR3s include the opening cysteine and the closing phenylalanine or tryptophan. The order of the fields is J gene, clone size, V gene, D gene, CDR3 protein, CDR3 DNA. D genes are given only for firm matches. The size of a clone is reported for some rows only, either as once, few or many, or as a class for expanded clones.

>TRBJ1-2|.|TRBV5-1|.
CASSLGTENGYTF
TGCGCCAGCAGCCTAGGGACCGAGAATGGCTACACCTTC
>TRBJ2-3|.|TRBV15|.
CATSIDAGDTQYF
TGTGCCACCAGCATTGACGCTGGAGATACGCAGTATTTT
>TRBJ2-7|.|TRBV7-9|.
CASRLREQAYEQYF
TGTGCCAGCCGCCTTCGGGAGCAAGCCTACGAGCAGTACTTC
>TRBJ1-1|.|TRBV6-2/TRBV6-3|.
CASSYLDTEAFF
TGTGCCAGCAGTTACCTAGACACTGAAGCTTTCTTT
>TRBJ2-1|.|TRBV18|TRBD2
CASSPNLAGLSYNEQFF
TGTGCCAGCTCACCAAACCTAGCGGGTTTATCCTACAATGAGCAGTTCTTC
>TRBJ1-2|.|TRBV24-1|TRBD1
CATSDFRDRNGYTF
TGTGCCACCAGTGATTTCCGGGACAGAAATGGCTACACCTTC
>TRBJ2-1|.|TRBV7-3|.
CASSPNRVGDEQFF
TGTGCCAGCAGCCCAAACAGGGTTGGGGATGAGCAGTTCTTC
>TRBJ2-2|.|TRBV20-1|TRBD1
CSASPGQLAGELFF
TGCAGTGCTAGTCCGGGACAGTTGGCCGGGGAGCTGTTTTTT
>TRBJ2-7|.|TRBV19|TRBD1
CASSIDRAREQYF
TGTGCCAGTAGTATTGACAGGGCTCGAGAGCAGTACTTC
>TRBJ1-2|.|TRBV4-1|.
CASSQATNYGYTF
TGCGCCAGCAGCCAAGCTACTAACTATGGCTACACCTTC
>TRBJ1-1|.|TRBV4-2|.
CASSRSPGMGLNTEAFF
TGTGCCAGCAGCCGCTCGCCCGGAATGGGGCTGAACACTGAAGCTTTCTTT
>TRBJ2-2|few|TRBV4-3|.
CASSLNGGTGELFF
TGCGCCAGCAGCCTTAACGGAGGGACCGGGGAGCTGTTTTTT
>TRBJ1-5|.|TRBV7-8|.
CASSLYREQPQHF
TGTGCCAGCAGCTTATATAGGGAACAGCCCCAGCATTTT
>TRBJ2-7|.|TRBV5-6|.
CASSLVSRYEQYF
TGTGCCAGCAGCTTGGTCTCACGGTACGAGCAGTACTTC
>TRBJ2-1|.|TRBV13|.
CASSSTRGLF
TGTGCCAGCAGCTCGACTAGAGGGCTCTTC
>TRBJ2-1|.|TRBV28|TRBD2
CASRGIAGNEDEQFF
TGTGCCAGCAGGGGGATAGCGGGAAACGAGGATGAGCAGTTCTTC
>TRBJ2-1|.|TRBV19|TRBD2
CASSIRAGGLYNEQFF
TGTGCCAGTAGTATTAGGGCGGGAGGGCTCTACAATGAGCAGTTCTTC
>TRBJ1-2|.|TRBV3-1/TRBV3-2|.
CASSQVTGRYGYTF
TGTGCCAGCAGCCAAGTAACGGGGCGCTATGGCTACACCTTC
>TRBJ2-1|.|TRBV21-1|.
CASSSIRDREQFF
TGTGCCAGCAGCTCGATCCGGGACAGGGAGCAGTTCTTC
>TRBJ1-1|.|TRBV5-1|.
CASSFDGGNTEAFF
TGCGCCAGCAGCTTTGATGGGGGGAACACTGAAGCTTTCTTT
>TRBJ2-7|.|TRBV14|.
CASSQATGQTYEQYF
TGTGCCAGCAGCCAAGCAACTGGACAAACCTACGAGCAGTACTTC
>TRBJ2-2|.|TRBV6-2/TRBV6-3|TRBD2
CASSPARGLVTGELFF
TGTGCCAGCAGCCCTGCCCGGGGACTAGTTACTGGGGAGCTGTTTTTT
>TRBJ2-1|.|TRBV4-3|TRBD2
CAPSPQGLAEYNEQFF
TGCGCCCCCAGCCCACAGGGACTAGCGGAATACAATGAGCAGTTCTTC
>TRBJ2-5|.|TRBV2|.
CASSYREETQYF
TGTGCCAGCAGTTACAGGGAAGAGACCCAGTACTTC
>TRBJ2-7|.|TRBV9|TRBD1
CASSVGPGQTYEQYF
TGTGCCAGCAGCGTAGGACCGGGACAGACCTACGAGCAGTACTTC
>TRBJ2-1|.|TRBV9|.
CASRRSFKDDEQFF
TGTGCCAGCAGACGGTCCTTCAAGGACGATGAGCAGTTCTTC
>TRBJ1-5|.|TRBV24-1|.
CATSDLWENQPQHF
TGTGCCACCAGTGATTTATGGGAAAATCAGCCCCAGCATTTT
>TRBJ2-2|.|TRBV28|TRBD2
CASSRTSGGRAGELFF
TGTGCCAGCAGCAGGACTAGCGGGGGCAGGGCCGGGGAGCTGTTTTTT
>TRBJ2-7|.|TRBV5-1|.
CASSLDPGTVSYEQYF
TGCGCCAGCAGCTTGGACCCTGGGACGGTTTCCTACGAGCAGTACTTC
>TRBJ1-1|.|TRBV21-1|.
CASSKRSMGPKGTEAFF
TGTGCCAGCAGCAAACGTAGCATGGGCCCCAAGGGCACTGAAGCTTTCTTT
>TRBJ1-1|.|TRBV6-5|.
CASSYGGSRTEAFF
TGTGCCAGCAGTTACGGTGGGTCTAGGACTGAAGCTTTCTTT
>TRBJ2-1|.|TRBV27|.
CASSTWAGNEQFF
TGTGCCAGCAGTACATGGGCGGGGAATGAGCAGTTCTTC
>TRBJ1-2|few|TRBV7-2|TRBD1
CASSPLGRTGTGGDGYTF
TGTGCCAGCAGCCCCTTAGGCAGAACCGGGACAGGGGGCGATGGCTACACCTTC
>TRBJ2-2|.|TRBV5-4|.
CASGTAGVITGELFF
TGTGCCAGCGGGACAGCGGGAGTAATCACCGGGGAGCTGTTTTTT
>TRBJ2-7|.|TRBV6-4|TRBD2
CASIHGRRLYEQYF
TGTGCCAGCATCCACGGGAGGAGGTTATACGAGCAGTACTTC
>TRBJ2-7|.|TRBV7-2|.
CASSLGGTYEQYF
TGTGCCAGCAGCTTAGGGGGAACCTACGAGCAGTACTTC
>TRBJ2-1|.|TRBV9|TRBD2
CASSVRLAGYNEQFF
TGTGCCAGCAGCGTTAGACTAGCGGGTTACAATGAGCAGTTCTTC
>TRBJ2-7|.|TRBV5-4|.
CASSLGGTRSYEQYF
TGTGCCAGCAGCTTGGGAGGGACAAGATCCTACGAGCAGTACTTC
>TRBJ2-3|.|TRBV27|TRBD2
CASSPLAASTDTQYF
TGTGCCAGCAGTCCGCTAGCGGCTAGCACAGATACGCAGTATTTT
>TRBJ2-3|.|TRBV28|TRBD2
CASTPSLAGLTDTQYF
TGTGCCAGCACCCCTTCCCTAGCGGGCCTCACAGATACGCAGTATTTT
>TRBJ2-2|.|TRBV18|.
CASSPRAGSSTGELFF
TGTGCCAGCTCACCACGGGCAGGGTCGAGCACCGGGGAGCTGTTTTTT
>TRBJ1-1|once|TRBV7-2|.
CASSLEGSTEAFF
TGTGCCAGCAGCTTAGAAGGGAGCACTGAAGCTTTCTTT
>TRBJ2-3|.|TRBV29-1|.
CSVARSWTEADTQYF
TGCAGCGTTGCTCGCTCCTGGACAGAGGCAGATACGCAGTATTTT
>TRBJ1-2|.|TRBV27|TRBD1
CASSPGQGGSGYTF
TGTGCCAGCAGTCCCGGACAGGGAGGGTCTGGCTACACCTTC
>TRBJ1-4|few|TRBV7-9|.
CASSLLDEKLFF
TGTGCCAGCAGCTTGCTAGATGAAAAACTGTTTTTT
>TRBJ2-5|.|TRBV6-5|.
CASLGLPGKQETQYF
TGTGCCAGCCTTGGACTGCCGGGAAAACAAGAGACCCAGTACTTC
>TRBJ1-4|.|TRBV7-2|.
CGQHRPPNEKLFF
TGTGGCCAGCACCGTCCCCCTAATGAAAAACTGTTTTTT
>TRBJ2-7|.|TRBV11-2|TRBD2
CASSLGVAGGGYEQYF
TGTGCCAGCAGCTTAGGTGTAGCGGGCGGAGGCTACGAGCAGTACTTC